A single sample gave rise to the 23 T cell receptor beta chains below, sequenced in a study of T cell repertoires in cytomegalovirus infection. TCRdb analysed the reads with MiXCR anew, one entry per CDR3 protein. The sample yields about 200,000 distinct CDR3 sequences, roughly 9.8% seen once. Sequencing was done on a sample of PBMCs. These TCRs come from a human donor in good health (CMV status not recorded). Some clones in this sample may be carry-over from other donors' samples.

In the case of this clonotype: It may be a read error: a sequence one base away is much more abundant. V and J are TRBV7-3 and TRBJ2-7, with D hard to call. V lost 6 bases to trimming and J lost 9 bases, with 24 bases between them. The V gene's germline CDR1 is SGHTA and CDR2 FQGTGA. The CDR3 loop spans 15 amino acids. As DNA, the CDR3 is TGTGCCAGCAGTCTTTCCGGGTCCCAGGCTGACGGGCAGTACTTC. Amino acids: CASSLSGSQADGQYF.

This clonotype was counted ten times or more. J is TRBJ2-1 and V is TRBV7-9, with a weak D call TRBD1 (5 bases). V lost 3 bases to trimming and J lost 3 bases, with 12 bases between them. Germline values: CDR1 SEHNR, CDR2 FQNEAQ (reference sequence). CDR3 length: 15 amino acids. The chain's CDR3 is CASSLTESLYNEQFF. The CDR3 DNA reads TGTGCCAGCAGCTTGACAGAATCCCTCTACAATGAGCAGTTCTTC.

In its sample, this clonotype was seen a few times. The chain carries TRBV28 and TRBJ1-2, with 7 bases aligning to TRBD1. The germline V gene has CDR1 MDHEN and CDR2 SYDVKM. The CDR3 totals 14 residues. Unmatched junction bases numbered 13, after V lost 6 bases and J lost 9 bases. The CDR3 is CASRPDRVSDRYTF. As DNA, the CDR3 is TGTGCCAGCAGACCCGACAGGGTGTCGGATCGCTACACCTTC.

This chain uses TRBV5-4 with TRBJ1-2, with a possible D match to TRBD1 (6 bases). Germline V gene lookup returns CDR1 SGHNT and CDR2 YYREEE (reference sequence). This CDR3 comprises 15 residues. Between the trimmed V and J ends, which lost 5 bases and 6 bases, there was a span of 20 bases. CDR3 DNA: TGTGCCAGCAGTTCGGGACACTCCAAGGCAAATGGCTACACCTTC. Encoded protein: CASSSGHSKANGYTF.

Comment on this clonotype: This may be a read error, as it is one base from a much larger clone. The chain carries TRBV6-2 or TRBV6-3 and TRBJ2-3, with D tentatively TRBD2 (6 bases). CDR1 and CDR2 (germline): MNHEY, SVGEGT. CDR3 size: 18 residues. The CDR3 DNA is TGTGCCAGGAGTTACGATTCCACGAGACGGGAGCTCGCAGATACGCAGTATTTT. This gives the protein CARSYDSTRRELADTQYF.

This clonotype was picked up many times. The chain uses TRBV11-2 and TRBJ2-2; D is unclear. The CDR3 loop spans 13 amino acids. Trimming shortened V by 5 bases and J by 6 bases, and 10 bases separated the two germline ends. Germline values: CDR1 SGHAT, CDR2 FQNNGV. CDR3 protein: CASSPARSGELFF. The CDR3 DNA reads TGTGCCAGCAGCCCCGCGCGATCCGGGGAGCTGTTTTTT.

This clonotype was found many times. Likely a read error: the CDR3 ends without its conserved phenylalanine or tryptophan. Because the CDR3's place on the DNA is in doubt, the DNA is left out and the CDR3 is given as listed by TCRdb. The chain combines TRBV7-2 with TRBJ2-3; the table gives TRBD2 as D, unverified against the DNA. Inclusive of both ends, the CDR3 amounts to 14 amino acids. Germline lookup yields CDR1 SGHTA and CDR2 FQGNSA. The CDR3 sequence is CASSPLRVAGGLLI.

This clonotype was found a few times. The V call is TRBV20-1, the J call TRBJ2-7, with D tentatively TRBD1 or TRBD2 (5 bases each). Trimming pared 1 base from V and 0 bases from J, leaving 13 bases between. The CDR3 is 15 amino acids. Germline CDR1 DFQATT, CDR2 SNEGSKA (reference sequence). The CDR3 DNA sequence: TGCAGTGCTAGAGGGGTAGGGGACGCCTCCTACGAGCAGTACTTC. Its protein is CSARGVGDASYEQYF.

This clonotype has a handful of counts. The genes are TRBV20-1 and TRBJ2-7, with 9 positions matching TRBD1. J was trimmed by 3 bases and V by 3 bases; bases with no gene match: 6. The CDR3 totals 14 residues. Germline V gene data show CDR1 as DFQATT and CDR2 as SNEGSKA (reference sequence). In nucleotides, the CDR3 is TGCAGTGCTAGTCGACAGGGGGGTCTCTACGAGCAGTACTTC. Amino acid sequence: CSASRQGGLYEQYF.

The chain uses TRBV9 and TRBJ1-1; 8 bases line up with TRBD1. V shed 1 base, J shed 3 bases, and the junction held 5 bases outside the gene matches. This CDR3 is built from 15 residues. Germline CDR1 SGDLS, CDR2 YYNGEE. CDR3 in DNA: TGTGCCAGCAGCGTACCACAGGGGGAGGACACTGAAGCTTTCTTT. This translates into CASSVPQGEDTEAFF.

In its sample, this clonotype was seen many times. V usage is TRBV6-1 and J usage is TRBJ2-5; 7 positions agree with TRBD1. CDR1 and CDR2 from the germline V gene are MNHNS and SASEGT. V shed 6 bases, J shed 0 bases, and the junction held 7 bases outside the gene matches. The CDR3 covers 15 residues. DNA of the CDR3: TGTGCCAGCAGAACAATACAGGGGTACCAAGAGACCCAGTACTTC. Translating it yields CASRTIQGYQETQYF.

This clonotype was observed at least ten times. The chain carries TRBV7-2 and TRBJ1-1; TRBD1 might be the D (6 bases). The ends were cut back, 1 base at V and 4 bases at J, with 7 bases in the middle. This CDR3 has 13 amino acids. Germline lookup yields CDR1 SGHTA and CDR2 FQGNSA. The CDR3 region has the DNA TGTGCCAGCAGCTTAGACAGGGCCACTGAAGCTTTCTTT. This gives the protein CASSLDRATEAFF.

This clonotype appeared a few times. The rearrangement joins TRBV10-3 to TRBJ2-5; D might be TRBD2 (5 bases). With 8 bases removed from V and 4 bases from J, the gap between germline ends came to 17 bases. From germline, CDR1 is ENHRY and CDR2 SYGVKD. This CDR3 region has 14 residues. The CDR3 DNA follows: TGTGCCATCGGCGTCGGGGTCAGTCGAGAGACCCAGTACTTC. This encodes CAIGVGVSRETQYF.

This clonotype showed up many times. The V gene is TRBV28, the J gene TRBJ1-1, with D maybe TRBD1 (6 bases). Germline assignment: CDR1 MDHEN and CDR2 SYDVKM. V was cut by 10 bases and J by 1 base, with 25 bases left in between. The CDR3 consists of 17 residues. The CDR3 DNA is TGTGCCATCGGAGGAGAGATGGCATGGGGGCAGAACACTGAAGCTTTCTTT. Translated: CAIGGEMAWGQNTEAFF.

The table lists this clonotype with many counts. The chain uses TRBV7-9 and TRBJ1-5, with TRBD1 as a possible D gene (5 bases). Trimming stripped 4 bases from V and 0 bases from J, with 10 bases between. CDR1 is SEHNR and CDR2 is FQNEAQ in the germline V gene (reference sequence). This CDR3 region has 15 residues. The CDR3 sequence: CASSSPDSSNQPQHF. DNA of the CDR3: TGTGCCAGCAGCTCCCCCGACAGTAGCAATCAGCCCCAGCATTTT.

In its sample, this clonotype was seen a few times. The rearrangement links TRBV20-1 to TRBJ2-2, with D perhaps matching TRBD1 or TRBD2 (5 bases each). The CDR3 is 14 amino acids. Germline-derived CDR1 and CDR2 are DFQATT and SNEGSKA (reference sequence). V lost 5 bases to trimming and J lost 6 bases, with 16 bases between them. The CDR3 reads CSARSGAEPGELFF. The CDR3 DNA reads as TGCAGTGCTCGCTCCGGGGCCGAGCCCGGGGAGCTGTTTTTT.

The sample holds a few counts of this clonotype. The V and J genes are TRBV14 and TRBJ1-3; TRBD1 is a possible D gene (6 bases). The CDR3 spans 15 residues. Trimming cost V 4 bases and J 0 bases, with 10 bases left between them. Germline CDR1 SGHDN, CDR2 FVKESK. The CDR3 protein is CASSPGQSSGNTIYF. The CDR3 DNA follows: TGTGCCAGCAGCCCCGGACAGAGCTCTGGAAACACCATATATTTT. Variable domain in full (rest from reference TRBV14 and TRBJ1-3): EAGVTQFPSHSVIEKGQTVTLRCDPISGHDNLYWYRRVMGKEIKFLLHFVKESKQDESGMPNNRFLAERTGGTYSTLKVQPAELEDSGVYFCASSPGQSSGNTIYFGEGSWLTVV.

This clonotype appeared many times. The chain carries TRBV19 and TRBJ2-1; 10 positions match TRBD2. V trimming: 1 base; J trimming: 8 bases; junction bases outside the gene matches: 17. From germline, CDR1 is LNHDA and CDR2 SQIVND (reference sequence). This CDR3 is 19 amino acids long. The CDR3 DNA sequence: TGTGCCAGTAGTATAGCGGGGCTAGCGGGGGTCCCATCTACGGATGAGCAGTTCTTC. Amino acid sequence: CASSIAGLAGVPSTDEQFF.

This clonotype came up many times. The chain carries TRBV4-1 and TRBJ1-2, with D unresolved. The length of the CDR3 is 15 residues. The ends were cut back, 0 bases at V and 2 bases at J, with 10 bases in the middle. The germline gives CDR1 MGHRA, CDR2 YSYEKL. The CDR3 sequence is CASSQDVGSNYGYTF. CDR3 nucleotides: TGCGCCAGCAGCCAAGACGTCGGCAGCAACTATGGCTACACCTTC.

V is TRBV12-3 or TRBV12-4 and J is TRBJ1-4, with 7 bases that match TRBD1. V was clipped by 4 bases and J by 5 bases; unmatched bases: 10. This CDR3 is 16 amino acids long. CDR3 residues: CASSSGARTGNEKLFF. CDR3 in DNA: TGTGCCAGCAGTTCAGGGGCTCGGACAGGCAATGAAAAACTGTTTTTT.

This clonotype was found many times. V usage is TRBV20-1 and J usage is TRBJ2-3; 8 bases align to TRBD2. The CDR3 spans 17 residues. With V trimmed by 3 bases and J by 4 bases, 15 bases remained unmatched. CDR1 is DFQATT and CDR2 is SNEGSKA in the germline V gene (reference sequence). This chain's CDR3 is CSASPTGGGAGPDTQYF. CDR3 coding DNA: TGCAGTGCTAGCCCAACCGGGGGGGGGGCCGGGCCAGATACGCAGTATTTT.

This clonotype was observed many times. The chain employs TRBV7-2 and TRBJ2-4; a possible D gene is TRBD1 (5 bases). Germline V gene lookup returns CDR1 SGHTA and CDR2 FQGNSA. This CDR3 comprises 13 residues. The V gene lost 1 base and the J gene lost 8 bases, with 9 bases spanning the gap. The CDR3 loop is CASSLGGPDIQYF. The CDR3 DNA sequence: TGTGCCAGCAGCTTAGGGGGCCCGGACATTCAGTACTTC.

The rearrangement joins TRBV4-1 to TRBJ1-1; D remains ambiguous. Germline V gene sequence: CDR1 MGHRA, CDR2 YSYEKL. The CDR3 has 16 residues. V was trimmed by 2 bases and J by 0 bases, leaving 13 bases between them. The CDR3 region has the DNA TGCGCCAGCAGCCAACATCTCTCGGGGTTGAACACTGAAGCTTTCTTT. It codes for CASSQHLSGLNTEAFF.